One sample yielded the 26 T cell receptor beta chains listed below, sequenced in a study of T cell responses to AZD1222 COVID-19 vaccine. Profiling relied on immunoSEQ multiplex PCR, and the TCRdb table lists in-frame clones only, not all of them. Of some 60,000 clones listed, 65% to 90% were seen once; the top ten hold less than 8.5%. The material sequenced was peripheral blood, taken 28 days after the second AZD1222 dose. Source of these receptors: an adult who received the AZD1222 COVID-19 vaccine.

This clone showed up just once. V and J are TRBV28 and TRBJ1-2, with TRBD1 as a possible D gene (6 bases). The V end lost 2 bases, the J end lost 4 bases, and 17 bases lay between the germline ends. This CDR3 comprises 16 residues. Germline lookup yields CDR1 MDHEN and CDR2 SYDVKM. CDR3 residues: CASSLKLPGVPYGYTF. CDR3 in DNA: TGTGCCAGCAGTTTAAAGCTTCCAGGGGTCCCCTATGGCTACACCTTC.

This sequence joins TRBV13 and TRBJ1-2; possible D gene TRBD1, 6 bases. The germline V gene has CDR1 PRHDT and CDR2 FYEKMQ (reference sequence). Trimming pared 5 bases from V and 7 bases from J, leaving 20 bases between. This CDR3 has 15 residues. CDR3 sequence: CASSPPTGYNGGYTF. In DNA, the CDR3 is TGTGCCAGCAGCCCACCCACAGGGTATAACGGTGGCTACACCTTC.

The chain employs TRBV5-6 and TRBJ1-5; maybe TRBD1 (5 bases). Germline V gene sequence: CDR1 SGHDT, CDR2 YYEEEE. This CDR3 region has 16 residues. V shed 3 bases and J shed 1 base, with 14 bases lying between them. Here the CDR3 reads CASSSARDASNQPQHF. CDR3 DNA sequence: TGTGCCAGCAGCTCTGCGCGGGACGCGAGCAATCAGCCCCAGCATTTT.

This chain links TRBV24-1 with TRBJ2-5, with D possibly TRBD1 on 5 matching bases. The CDR3 consists of 13 residues. Germline V CDR1 and CDR2: KGHDR, SFDVKD. Trimming removed 6 bases from V and 5 bases from J, with 12 bases in between. The CDR3 is CATSSRGLETQYF. The CDR3 bases are TGTGCCACCAGTTCTAGGGGCTTGGAGACCCAGTACTTC.

The chain couples TRBV18 to TRBJ1-3; D remains ambiguous. CDR1 and CDR2 (germline): KGHSH, LQKENI. CDR3 size: 13 residues. V gave up 3 bases and J gave up 13 bases, with 16 bases separating them. CDR3 coding DNA: TGTGCCAGCTCACCCCCCCACGGAGAAAGGATATATTTT. Its protein is CASSPPHGERIYF.

J is TRBJ1-4 and V is TRBV18; D uncertain. This CDR3 spans 14 amino acids. V was shortened by 0 bases and J by 2 bases, with 4 bases between the two germline ends. Germline assignment: CDR1 KGHSH and CDR2 LQKENI. The CDR3 DNA is TGTGCCAGCTCACCACCTAACACTAATGAAAAACTGTTTTTT. This gives the protein CASSPPNTNEKLFF.

The V and J genes are TRBV29-1 and TRBJ2-4; unclear D gene. This CDR3 is 11 amino acids long. CDR1 SQVTM and CDR2 ANQGSEA come from the germline V gene. Trimming took off 3 bases at V and 5 bases at J, with 5 bases between the two ends. Here the CDR3 DNA reads TGCAGCGTTGATTACCAAAACATTCAGTACTTC. It encodes CSVDYQNIQYF.

The rearrangement links TRBV3-1 (or the pseudogene TRBV3-2) to TRBJ1-2; D possibly corresponds to TRBD1 (5 bases). The CDR3 covers 14 residues. Germline CDR1 is LGHDT and CDR2 is YNNKEL (reference sequence). V was pared by 6 bases and J by 6 bases, with 17 bases between. CDR3 sequence reads: CASRVGGGNHGYTF. CDR3 nucleotides: TGTGCCAGCAGAGTCGGCGGGGGGAATCATGGCTACACCTTC.

In DNA form, the CDR3 reads TGTGCCAGCAACGTCCAGGGAGGGGAGCAGTACTTC. This translates into CASNVQGGEQYF. J is TRBJ2-7 and V is TRBV12-3 or TRBV12-4; 7 bases are shared with TRBD2. V dropped 7 bases and J dropped 7; count of bases not matched to a gene: 7. The CDR3 is 12 amino acids.

The chain is built from TRBV6-5 and TRBJ2-3, with D perhaps matching TRBD1 or TRBD2 (5 bases each). V lost 7 bases, J lost 7 bases, and 15 bases lay in between. CDR1 and CDR2 (germline): MNHEY, SVGAGI. The CDR3 contains 13 residues. The CDR3 region is CASKVPGQNTQYF. In DNA form, the CDR3 reads TGTGCCAGCAAGGTTCCGGGGCAGAATACGCAGTATTTT.

In regard to this clone: Different DNA sequences within this sample yield the same CDR3. CDR3 amino acids: CASSLGRTNYGYTF. In nucleotides, the CDR3 is TGTGCCAGCAGCTTGGGACGGACTAACTATGGCTACACCTTC. The V gene is TRBV5-4, the J gene TRBJ1-2; D remains ambiguous. CDR1 SGHNT and CDR2 YYREEE come from the germline V gene (reference sequence). Trimming shortened V by 0 bases and J by 0 bases, and 6 bases separated the two germline ends. This CDR3 has 14 residues.

V is TRBV28 and J is TRBJ2-3; 8 bases line up with TRBD1. Losses at the gene ends were 4 bases for V and 3 bases for J; bases not matched to a gene: 3. This CDR3 contains 14 residues. Looked up from germline, CDR1 is MDHEN and CDR2 is SYDVKM. CDR3 DNA sequence: TGTGCCAGCAGTTCCGGACAGGGAACAGATACGCAGTATTTT. Its protein product is CASSSGQGTDTQYF.

V usage is TRBV6-5 and J usage is TRBJ2-1, with D perhaps TRBD1 or TRBD2 (8 bases each). Germline CDR1 and CDR2: MNHEY and SVGAGI. Trimming removed 2 bases from V and 8 bases from J, with 16 bases in between. The CDR3 totals 15 residues. CDR3 in amino acids: CASSYSGGQADEQFF. In nucleotides, the CDR3 is TGTGCCAGCAGTTACAGCGGGGGACAGGCGGATGAGCAGTTCTTC.

J is TRBJ1-2 and V is TRBV5-1; no clear D. Germline loops: CDR1 SGHRS, CDR2 YFSETQ. CDR3 length equals 14 residues. Trimming removed 2 bases at V and 4 bases at J, with 12 bases between. This chain's CDR3 is CASSLSLSGYGYTF. DNA for the CDR3: TGCGCCAGCAGCTTATCACTCTCGGGCTATGGCTACACCTTC.

V usage is TRBV6-2 or TRBV6-3 and J usage is TRBJ2-1; D is uncertain. CDR3 length equals 15 residues. Germline CDR1 is MNHEY and CDR2 is SVGEGT. V was shortened by 5 bases and J by 8 bases, with 19 bases between the two germline ends. The CDR3 DNA reads as TGTGCCAGCAGTCCAACCATCGACGGGCCACATGAGCAGTTCTTC. This sequence encodes CASSPTIDGPHEQFF.

The V and J genes are TRBV21-1 and TRBJ2-1; TRBD1 is the table's D call, not checked against the DNA. TRBV21-1 is tagged as a pseudogene. The CDR3 has 13 residues. The CDR3 is CASSKTMGQGQFF. The CDR3 DNA reads as TGTGCCAGCAGCAAAACGATGGGACAGGGGCAGTTCTTC.

The chain is built from TRBV15 and TRBJ1-2; the D gene is possibly TRBD1 (6 bases). Germline V gives CDR1 LNHNV, CDR2 YYDKDF (reference sequence). This CDR3 comprises 14 residues. Trimming stripped 0 bases from V and 8 bases from J, with 13 bases between. CDR3 nucleotide sequence: TGTGCCACCAGCAGAGATGAGGACAGCCTCGGCTACACCTTC. It translates to CATSRDEDSLGYTF.

This clone was recorded a few times. The chain has TRBV11-2 and TRBJ2-7, with D possibly called TRBD1 or TRBD2 (6 bases each). This CDR3 is 16 amino acids long. With 6 bases removed from V and 0 bases from J, the gap between germline ends came to 18 bases. Germline V gene sequence: CDR1 SGHAT, CDR2 FQNNGV. CDR3 residues: CASRTITGTFSYEQYF. CDR3 sequence (DNA): TGTGCCAGCAGAACAATAACAGGGACTTTCTCCTACGAGCAGTACTTC.

The chain links TRBV10-3 to TRBJ1-1; no clear D gene. The CDR3 length is 13 residues. The germline CDR1 and CDR2 sequences are ENHRY and SYGVKD. V was pared by 7 bases and J by 2 bases, with 11 bases between. In DNA, the CDR3 is TGTGCCATCACCGTGGGCGGTAACACTGAAGCTTTCTTT. It yields the protein CAITVGGNTEAFF.

This chain uses TRBV30 with TRBJ1-1, with D hard to call. Trimming took 3 bases from V and 7 from J, leaving 12 bases between them. CDR1 GTSNPN and CDR2 SVGIG come from the germline V gene (reference sequence). The CDR3 totals 12 residues. The CDR3 spells CAWSKGSFEAFF. CDR3 DNA sequence: TGTGCCTGGAGCAAAGGGTCGTTTGAAGCTTTCTTT.

The V gene is TRBV5-1, the J gene TRBJ1-1; D unclear. CDR1 SGHRS and CDR2 YFSETQ come from the germline V gene. The CDR3 runs 13 residues. Trimming removed 2 bases from V and 5 bases from J, with 10 bases in between. CDR3 sequence reads: CASSFKEGTEAFF. DNA of the CDR3: TGCGCCAGCAGCTTTAAGGAAGGTACTGAAGCTTTCTTT.

V usage is TRBV5-1 and J usage is TRBJ2-1; 7 positions agree with TRBD2. This CDR3 is built from 19 residues. Trimming took 2 bases from V and 0 from J; bases not matched to a gene: 14. Germline CDR1 and CDR2: SGHRS and YFSETQ. This CDR3 is CASSFRGSTSLPSYNEQFF. CDR3 sequence (DNA): TGCGCCAGCAGCTTCCGGGGTTCGACTAGCCTACCCTCCTACAATGAGCAGTTCTTC.

The rearrangement joins TRBV28 to TRBJ2-2, with 9 bases that match TRBD2. Germline trimming cut 6 bases from V and 0 bases from J; bases unmatched to any gene: 2. Germline-derived CDR1 and CDR2 are MDHEN and SYDVKM. The CDR3 spans 15 residues. The CDR3 bases are TGTGCCAGCAGCTTAGCGGGGGCGAACACCGGGGAGCTGTTTTTT. Translation gives CASSLAGANTGELFF. Full variable domain (remainder filled in from reference TRBV28 and TRBJ2-2): DVKVTQSSRYLVKRTGEKVFLECVQDMDHENMFWYRQDPGLGLRLIYFSYDVKMKEKGDIPEGYSVSREKKERFSLILESASTNQTSMYLCASSLAGANTGELFFGEGSRLTVL.

The chain employs TRBV11-2 and TRBJ1-1; D is ambiguous. The CDR3 extends over 16 amino acids. The germline V gene has CDR1 SGHAT and CDR2 FQNNGV. V was pared by 3 bases and J by 0 bases, with 14 bases between. The CDR3 loop is CASSFNARVVNTEAFF. The CDR3 bases are TGTGCCAGCAGCTTCAACGCCCGGGTCGTGAACACTGAAGCTTTCTTT.

The chain couples TRBV2 to TRBJ2-3; D gene ambiguous. CDR1 and CDR2 (germline): SNHLY, FYNNEI. The germline V and J ends were trimmed by 3 bases and 5 bases, with 9 bases remaining between them. This CDR3 is built from 13 residues. The CDR3 DNA follows: TGTGCCAGCAGTGAGCCTTTTTTAGATACGCAGTATTTT. It yields the protein CASSEPFLDTQYF.

CDR3 sequence: CASSLAGSQPQHF. CDR3 DNA: TGTGCCAGCAGCTTAGCTGGAAGTCAGCCCCAGCATTTT. The chain links TRBV7-8 to TRBJ1-5; D gene uncertain. This CDR3 is built from 13 residues. Trimming removed 0 bases from V and 6 bases from J, with 6 bases in between. CDR1 SGHVS and CDR2 FQNEAQ come from the germline V gene.